The clone carrying this T cell receptor (beta chain) was seen only a few times. The antigen is not known. This sample is part of a study of blood T cells in healthy people across ages. Study summary: About one barcoded beta molecule per two T cells came from capture by template switching.

Primers used in a second PCR of roughly 6 to 11 cycles were a sample-barcoded 5' primer and a J-beta primer mix. Tagging of each cDNA molecule was performed by a template-switch adaptor with 12 random nucleotides. TCRdb processed the 5' RACE reads anew with MiXCR; each CDR3 protein has one entry. The repertoire holds fewer than 1,000,000 distinct CDR3 sequences, with about 42% as singletons. The study, taken as a whole, reports: Roughly linearly, TCR beta diversity per million T cells fell as age increased. CMV status of donors was unknown, possibly confounding expanded clonotype changes.

This TCR was sampled from a man aged 55 to 70 in good health. Sequencing used blood.

The CDR3: CSARPPGQGIGKLFF. DNA of the CDR3: TGCAGTGCTAGACCGCCGGGACAGGGGATCGGAAAACTGTTTTTT. The genes are TRBV20-1 and TRBJ1-4, with 10 bases matching TRBD1. Germline V gives CDR1 DFQATT, CDR2 SNEGSKA (reference sequence). Trimming cost V 2 bases and J 10 bases; bases outside gene matches: 10. The CDR3 is made up of 15 amino acids.